This T cell receptor beta chain was sequenced during a study of blood T cell repertoires in COVID-19. For the study at large: Samples taken during acute and convalescent COVID-19 were collected in the United States, Italy and Spain.

Libraries were prepared by immunoSEQ multiplex PCR; TCRdb keeps only in-frame clonotypes and omits some of them. The sample has tens of thousands of clones; around nine tenths are singletons. This CDR3 region has 14 residues. Per germline, CDR1 MGHRA and CDR2 YSYEKL. V lost 0 bases to trimming and J lost 7 bases, with 9 bases between them. Sequencing was done on a sample of peripheral blood. This chain joins TRBV4-1 and TRBJ1-4; D ambiguous. This TCR came from a human donor in a cohort sampled during active COVID-19. The CDR3 bases are TGCGCCAGCAGCCAAGAAGCGAGGGCTGAAAAACTGTTTTTT. It is translated as CASSQEARAEKLFF.